The sequence of this TCR beta chain was determined in a study of neurological immune-mediated disorders. This clonotype was detected ten times or more. The germline V gene encodes CDR1 LGHDT and CDR2 YNNKEL (reference sequence). The CDR3 extends over 15 amino acids. V was clipped by 4 bases and J by 3 bases; unmatched bases: 9. The sorted libraries drew on some 930,000 T cells that were CD4+ or CD8+. MiXCR was run by TCRdb on the 5' RACE reads, yielding one entry per CDR3 protein. The sample lists approximately 27,000 distinct CDR3 sequences, around a quarter occurring once. The chain couples TRBV3-1 to TRBJ2-7; 7 nucleotides align to TRBD1. The TCR originated in a man aged 50 to 60 with HTLV-1-associated myelopathy (HAM/TSP). The sample was CD4+ T cells from blood. The DNA for the CDR3 is TGTGCCAGCAGCCGTCGACAGGGTCGAAGCTACGAGCAGTACTTC. It yields the protein CASSRRQGRSYEQYF.